The 5 T cell receptor beta chains listed next were all sequenced from one sample in a study of post-analysis software for immune sequencing data. Unique molecular identifiers tagged the TCR beta cDNA libraries. TCRdb reprocessed the PCR reads via MiXCR and lists one record per CDR3 protein. The table records about 560,000 distinct CDR3 sequences, around 47% of them present only once. Whole-study findings and limits: With TRBV5-6, TRBV5-1 and TRBV20-1 included, several TRBV segments were more frequent in patients than in controls.

No antigen has been identified for these receptors. Sequencing used blood. The receptor source for this set is a girl aged 5-17 years with multiple sclerosis.

The table lists this clonotype with a few counts. The rearrangement links TRBV12-3 or TRBV12-4 to TRBJ2-2; TRBD1 is a possible D gene (6 bases). CDR3 length equals 14 residues. V was shortened by 6 bases and J by 3 bases, with 11 bases between the two germline ends. This CDR3 is CASSRGQYTGELFF. CDR3 in DNA: TGTGCCAGCAGCCGCGGACAGTACACCGGGGAGCTGTTTTTT.

For the CDR3, the DNA is TGTGCCAGCAGCCCCTATGAGACAGGGACCTGCGAGCAGTACTTC. This codes for CASSPYETGTCEQYF. This chain uses TRBV7-2 with TRBJ2-5; TRBD1 aligns across 7 bases. With the DNA end fitting TRBJ2-7 better, the J assignment may be wrong. The CDR3 spans 15 residues. The V gene's germline CDR1 is SGHTA and CDR2 FQGNSA.

The chain joins TRBV29-1 to TRBJ2-3; D is ambiguous. The CDR3 is 15 residues long. V lost 8 bases, J lost 2 bases, and 20 bases lay in between. Germline V gene sequence: CDR1 SQVTM, CDR2 ANQGSEA. The CDR3 nucleotides are TGCAGCTCATCTTCCTTTCAGGCTGTCACAGATACGCAGTATTTT. Encoded protein: CSSSSFQAVTDTQYF.

The CDR3 DNA reads as TGTGCCAGCAGTCCGGAACAGGGGAGCTCTGGGGCCAACGTCCTGACTTTC. Its translation: CASSPEQGSSGANVLTF. V is TRBV12-3 or TRBV12-4 and J is TRBJ2-6, with 7 positions matching TRBD1. V dropped 5 bases and J dropped 0; count of bases not matched to a gene: 7. The CDR3 loop spans 17 amino acids.

This chain joins TRBV7-2 and TRBJ2-5, with TRBD2 matching 8 bases. Trimming took 1 base from V and 5 from J; bases not matched to a gene: 18. Germline V gene lookup returns CDR1 SGHTA and CDR2 FQGNSA. This CDR3 is 19 amino acids long. CDR3 in amino acids: CASSLGAYREGQVGETQYF. As DNA, the CDR3 is TGTGCCAGCAGCTTAGGAGCTTATCGGGAGGGCCAGGTGGGGGAGACCCAGTACTTC.